This TCR beta chain was documented in a study of CXCR3-negative and CXCR3-positive naive CD8 T cells. The CDR3 totals 12 residues. CDR1 SGHDT and CDR2 YYEEEE come from the germline V gene. 5' RACE that incorporated UMI labels was used to prepare the TRB cDNA libraries. TCRdb re-called the 5' RACE reads and shows each CDR3 protein once, DNA omitted. The table for this sample gives under 150,000 distinct CDR3 sequences. Of note for this clonotype: As yet, its antigen is unknown.

Findings and limits, study-wide: Greater hydrophobicity was found in TRB CDR3s of CXCR3-positive naive cells than of CXCR3-negative naive cells.

The receptor comes from a human donor in good health. Some clones in this sample may be carry-over from other donors' samples. The chain combines TRBV5-6 with TRBJ2-7; TCRdb gives TRBD2 as the D gene, but with no DNA this cannot be confirmed. The sequenced material came from naive CXCR3+ CD8+ T cells from blood. The subset is: CD45RO-CCR7+CD27+CD95- naive CD8+ T cells expressing CXCR3 (TNR3+). CDR3: CASLGLAGEQYF.